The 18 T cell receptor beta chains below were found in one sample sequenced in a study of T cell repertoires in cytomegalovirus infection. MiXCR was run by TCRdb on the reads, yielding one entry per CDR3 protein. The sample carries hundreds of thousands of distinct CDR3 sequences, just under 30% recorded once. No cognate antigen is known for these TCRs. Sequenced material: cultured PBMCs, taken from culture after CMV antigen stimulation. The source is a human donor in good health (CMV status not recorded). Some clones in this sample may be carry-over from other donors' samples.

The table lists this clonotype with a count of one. This chain's CDR3 is CASSKRTEAFF. CDR3 bases: TGTGCCAGCAGCAAGAGGACTGAAGCTTTCTTT. This chain connects TRBV11-2 to TRBJ1-1; D not resolved. Per the germline V gene, CDR1 is SGHAT and CDR2 is FQNNGV. Deletions cut 5 bases from V and 5 bases from J, with 6 bases between. The CDR3 is made up of 11 amino acids.

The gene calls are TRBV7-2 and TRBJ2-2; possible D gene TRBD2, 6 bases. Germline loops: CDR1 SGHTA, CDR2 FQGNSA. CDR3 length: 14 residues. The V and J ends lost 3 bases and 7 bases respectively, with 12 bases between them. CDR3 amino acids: CASSFSGRGGELFF. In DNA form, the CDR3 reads TGTGCCAGCAGCTTTAGCGGAAGGGGCGGGGAGCTGTTTTTT.

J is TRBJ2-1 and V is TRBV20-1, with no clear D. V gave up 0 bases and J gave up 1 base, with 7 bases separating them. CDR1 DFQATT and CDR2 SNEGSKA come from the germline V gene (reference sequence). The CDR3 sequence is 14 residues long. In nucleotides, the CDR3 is TGCAGTGCTAGAGACCCGGTGTCCTACAATGAGCAGTTCTTC. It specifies CSARDPVSYNEQFF.

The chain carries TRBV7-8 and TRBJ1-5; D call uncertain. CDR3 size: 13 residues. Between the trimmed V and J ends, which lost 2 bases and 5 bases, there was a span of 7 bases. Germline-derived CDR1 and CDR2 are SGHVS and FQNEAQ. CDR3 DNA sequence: TGTGCCAGCAGCTTAAGTTTCGATCAGCCCCAGCATTTT. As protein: CASSLSFDQPQHF. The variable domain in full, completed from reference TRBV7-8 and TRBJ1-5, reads GAGVSQSPRYKVAKRGQDVALRCDPISGHVSLFWYQQALGQGPEFLTYFQNEAQLDKSGLPSDRFFAERPEGSVSTLKIQRTQQEDSAVYLCASSLSFDQPQHFGDGTRLSIL.

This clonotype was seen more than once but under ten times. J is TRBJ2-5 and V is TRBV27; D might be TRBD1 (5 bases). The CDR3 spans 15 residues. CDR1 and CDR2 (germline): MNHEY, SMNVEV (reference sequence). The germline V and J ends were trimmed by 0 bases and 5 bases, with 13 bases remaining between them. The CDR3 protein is CASSLSQGLQETQYF. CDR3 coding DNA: TGTGCCAGCAGTTTATCGCAGGGCTTACAGGAGACCCAGTACTTC.

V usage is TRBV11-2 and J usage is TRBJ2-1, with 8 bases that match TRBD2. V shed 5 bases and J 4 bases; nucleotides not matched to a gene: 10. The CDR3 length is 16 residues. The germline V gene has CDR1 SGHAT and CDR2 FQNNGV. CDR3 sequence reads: CASSQIYAGGYNEQFF. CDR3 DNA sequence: TGTGCCAGCAGCCAAATCTACGCGGGGGGTTACAATGAGCAGTTCTTC.

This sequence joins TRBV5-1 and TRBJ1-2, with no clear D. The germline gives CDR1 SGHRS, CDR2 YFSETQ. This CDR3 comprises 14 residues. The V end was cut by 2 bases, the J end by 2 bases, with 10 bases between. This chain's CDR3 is CASSFGPRNYGYTF. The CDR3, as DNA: TGCGCCAGCAGCTTCGGACCGAGGAACTATGGCTACACCTTC. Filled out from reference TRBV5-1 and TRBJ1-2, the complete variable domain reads KAGVTQTPRYLIKTRGQQVTLSCSPISGHRSVSWYQQTPGQGLQFLFEYFSETQRNKGNFPGRFSGRQFSNSRSEMNVSTLELGDSALYLCASSFGPRNYGYTFGSGTRLTVV.

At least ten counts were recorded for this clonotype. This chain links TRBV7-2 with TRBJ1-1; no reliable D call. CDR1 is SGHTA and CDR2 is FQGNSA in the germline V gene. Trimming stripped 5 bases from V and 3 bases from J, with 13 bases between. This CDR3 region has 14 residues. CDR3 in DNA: TGTGCCAGCAGCGACGTACACGGGGACACTGAAGCTTTCTTT. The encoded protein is CASSDVHGDTEAFF.

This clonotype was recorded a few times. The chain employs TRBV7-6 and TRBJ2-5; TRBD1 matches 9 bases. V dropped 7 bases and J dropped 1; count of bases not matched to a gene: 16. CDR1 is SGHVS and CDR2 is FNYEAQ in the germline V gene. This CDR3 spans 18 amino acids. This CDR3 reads CASTPGQGSLGGQETQYF. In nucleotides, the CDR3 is TGTGCCAGCACCCCGGGACAGGGAAGTTTAGGAGGCCAAGAGACCCAGTACTTC.

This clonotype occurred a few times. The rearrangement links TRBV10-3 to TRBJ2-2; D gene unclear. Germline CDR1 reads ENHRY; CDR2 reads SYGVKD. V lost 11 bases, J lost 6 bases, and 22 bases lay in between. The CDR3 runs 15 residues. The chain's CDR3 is CASQSGPERAGELFF. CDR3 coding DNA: TGTGCCTCGCAGAGTGGGCCAGAAAGGGCCGGGGAGCTGTTTTTT.

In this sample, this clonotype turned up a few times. In DNA form, the CDR3 reads TGTGCCAGCAGCTCCATACGGGGACATCTTAACAATGAGCAGTTCTTC. This encodes CASSSIRGHLNNEQFF. The chain combines TRBV7-8 with TRBJ2-1; TRBD1 might be the D (6 bases). V lost 4 bases, J lost 5 bases, and 18 bases lay in between. Germline V gives CDR1 SGHVS, CDR2 FQNEAQ. CDR3 length: 16 amino acids.

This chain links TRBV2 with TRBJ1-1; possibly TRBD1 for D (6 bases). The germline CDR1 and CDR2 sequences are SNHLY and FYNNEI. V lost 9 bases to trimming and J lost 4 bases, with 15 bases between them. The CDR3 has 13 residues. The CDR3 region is CARTGPQGTEAFF. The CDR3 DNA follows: TGTGCCAGAACAGGGCCCCAAGGCACTGAAGCTTTCTTT.

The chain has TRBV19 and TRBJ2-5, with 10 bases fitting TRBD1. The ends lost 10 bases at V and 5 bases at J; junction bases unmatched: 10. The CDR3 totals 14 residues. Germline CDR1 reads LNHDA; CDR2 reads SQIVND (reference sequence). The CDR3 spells CANNKTGGRETQYF. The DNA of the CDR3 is TGTGCCAACAACAAGACAGGGGGCAGGGAGACCCAGTACTTC.

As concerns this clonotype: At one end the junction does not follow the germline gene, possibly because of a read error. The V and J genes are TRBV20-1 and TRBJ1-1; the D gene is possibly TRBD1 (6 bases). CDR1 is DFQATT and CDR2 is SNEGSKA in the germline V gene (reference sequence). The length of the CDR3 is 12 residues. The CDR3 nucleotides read TGCAGTGCTAGTTCAGGGGAGGGTGAAACTTTCTTT. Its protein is CSASSGEGETFF.

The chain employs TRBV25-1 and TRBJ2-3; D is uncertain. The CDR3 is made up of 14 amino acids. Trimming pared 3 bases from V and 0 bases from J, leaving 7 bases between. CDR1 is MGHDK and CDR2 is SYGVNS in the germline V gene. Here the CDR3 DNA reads TGTGCCAGCAGTGAGGAACAGAGCACAGATACGCAGTATTTT. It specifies CASSEEQSTDTQYF.

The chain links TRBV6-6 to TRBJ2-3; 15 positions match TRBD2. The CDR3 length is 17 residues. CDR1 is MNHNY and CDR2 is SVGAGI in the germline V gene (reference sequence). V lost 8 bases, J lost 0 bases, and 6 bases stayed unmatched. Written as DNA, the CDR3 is TGTGCCAGCGACGGACTAGCGGGAGGGAGGAGCACAGATACGCAGTATTTT. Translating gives CASDGLAGGRSTDTQYF.

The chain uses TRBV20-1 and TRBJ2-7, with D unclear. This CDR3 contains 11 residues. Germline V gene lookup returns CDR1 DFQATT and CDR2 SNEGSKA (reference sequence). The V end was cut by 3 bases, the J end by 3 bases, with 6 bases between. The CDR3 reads CSASQDYEQYF. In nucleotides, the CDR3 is TGCAGTGCTAGCCAGGACTACGAGCAGTACTTC.

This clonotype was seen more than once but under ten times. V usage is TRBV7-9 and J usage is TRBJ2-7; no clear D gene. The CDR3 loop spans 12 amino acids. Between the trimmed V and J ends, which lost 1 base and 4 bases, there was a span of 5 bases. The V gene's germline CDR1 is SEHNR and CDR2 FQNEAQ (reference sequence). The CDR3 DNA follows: TGTGCCAGCAGCTTAGACTGGTACGAGCAGTACTTC. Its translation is CASSLDWYEQYF.